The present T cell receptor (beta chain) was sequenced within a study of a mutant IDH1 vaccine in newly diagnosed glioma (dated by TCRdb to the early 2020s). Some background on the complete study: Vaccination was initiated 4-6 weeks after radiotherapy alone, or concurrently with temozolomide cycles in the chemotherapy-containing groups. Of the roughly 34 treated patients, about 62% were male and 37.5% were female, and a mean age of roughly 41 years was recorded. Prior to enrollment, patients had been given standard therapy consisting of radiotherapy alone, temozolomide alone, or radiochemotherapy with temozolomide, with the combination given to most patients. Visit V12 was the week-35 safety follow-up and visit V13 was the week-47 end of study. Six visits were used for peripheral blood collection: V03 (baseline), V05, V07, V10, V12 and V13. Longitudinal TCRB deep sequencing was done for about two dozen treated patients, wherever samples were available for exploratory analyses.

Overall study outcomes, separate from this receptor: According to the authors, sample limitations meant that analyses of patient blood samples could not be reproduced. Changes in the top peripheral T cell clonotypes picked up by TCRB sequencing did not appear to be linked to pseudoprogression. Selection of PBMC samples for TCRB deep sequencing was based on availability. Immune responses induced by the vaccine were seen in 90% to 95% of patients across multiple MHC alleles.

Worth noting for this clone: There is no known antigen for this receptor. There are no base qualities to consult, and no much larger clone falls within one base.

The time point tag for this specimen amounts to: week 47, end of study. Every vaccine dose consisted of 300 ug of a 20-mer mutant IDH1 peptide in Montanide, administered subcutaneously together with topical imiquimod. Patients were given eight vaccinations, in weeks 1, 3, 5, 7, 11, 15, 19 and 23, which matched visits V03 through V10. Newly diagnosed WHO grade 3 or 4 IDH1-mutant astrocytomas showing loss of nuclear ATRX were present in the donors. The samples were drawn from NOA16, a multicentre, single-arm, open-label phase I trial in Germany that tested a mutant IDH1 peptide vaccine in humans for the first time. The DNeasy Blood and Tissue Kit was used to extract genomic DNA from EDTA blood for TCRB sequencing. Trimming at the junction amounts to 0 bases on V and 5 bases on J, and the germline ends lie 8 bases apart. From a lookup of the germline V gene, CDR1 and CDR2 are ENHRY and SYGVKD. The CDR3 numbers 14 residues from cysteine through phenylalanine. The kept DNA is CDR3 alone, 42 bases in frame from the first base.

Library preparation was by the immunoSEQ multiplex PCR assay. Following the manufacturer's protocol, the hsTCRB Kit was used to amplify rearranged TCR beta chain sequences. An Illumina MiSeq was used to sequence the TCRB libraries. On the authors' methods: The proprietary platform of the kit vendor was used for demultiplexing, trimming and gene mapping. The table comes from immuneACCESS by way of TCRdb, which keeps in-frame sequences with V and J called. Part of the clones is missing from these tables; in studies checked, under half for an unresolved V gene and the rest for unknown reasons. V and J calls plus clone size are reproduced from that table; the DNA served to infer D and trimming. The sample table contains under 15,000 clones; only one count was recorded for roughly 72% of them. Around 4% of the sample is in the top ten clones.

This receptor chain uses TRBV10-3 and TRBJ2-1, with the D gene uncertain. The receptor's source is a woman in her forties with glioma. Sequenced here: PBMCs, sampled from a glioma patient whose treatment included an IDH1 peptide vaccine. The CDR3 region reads CAISESQTDNEQFF. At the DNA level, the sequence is TGTGCCATCAGTGAGTCGCAAACAGACAATGAGCAGTTCTTC.